Sequencing of this TCR beta chain was carried out in a study of neoadjuvant anti-PD-1 for oral cavity cancer. Study details: Nivolumab at 3 mg/kg was mostly given biweekly, three to four doses, pre-surgery. Around day 43, patients without progression received a fourth nivolumab dose before surgery.

Assay used: immunoSEQ multiplex PCR; TCRdb lists only in-frame clones, some missing. The table includes around 13,000 clones, about 71% detected once. The CDR3 contains 17 residues. The sequencing used PBMCs, collected before nivolumab (anti-PD-1) treatment. The receptor comes from a person aged 40 to 85 with oral cavity squamous cell carcinoma. The rearrangement joins TRBV21-1 to TRBJ1-5. TRBV21-1 is reported as a pseudogene. The CDR3 is CASSTPKPQYSNQPQHF. The CDR3 DNA follows: TGTGCCAGCAGCACACCAAAGCCTCAGTATAGCAATCAGCCCCAGCATTTT.